These 12 T cell receptor beta chains came from one sample sequenced in a study of blood T cells in healthy people across ages. Primers used in a second PCR of about 7 to 11 cycles were a sample-barcoded 5' primer and a J-beta primer mix. TCRdb re-derived calls from the 5' RACE reads in MiXCR, one entry per CDR3 protein. The sample lists around 1,000,000 distinct CDR3 sequences, approximately 26% occurring once. These data were also reused for a study on T cells of mothers and their children.

The specimen was blood. All receptors derive from a girl aged 2 to 10 in good health.

The chain joins TRBV5-1 to TRBJ2-5; 11 bases agree with TRBD2. Germline V CDR1 and CDR2: SGHRS, YFSETQ. The CDR3 extends over 16 amino acids. The V segment lost 2 bases and the J segment 4 bases; nucleotides outside the gene matches: 7. This chain's CDR3 is CASSFTSGGSGETQYF. The CDR3 DNA is TGCGCCAGCAGCTTCACTAGCGGGGGAAGTGGAGAGACCCAGTACTTC.

The J gene is TRBJ2-3, the V gene TRBV7-2; 7 nucleotides agree with TRBD2. This CDR3 comprises 16 residues. Germline CDR1 and CDR2: SGHTA and FQGNSA. V lost 0 bases and J lost 4; bases outside the gene matches: 7. The CDR3 region has the DNA TGTGCCAGCAGCTTAGCGCTGGCTAGCGGTCCAGATACGCAGTATTTT. This translates into CASSLALASGPDTQYF. The whole variable domain, remainder taken from reference TRBV7-2 and TRBJ2-3, is GAGVSQSPSNKVTEKGKDVELRCDPISGHTALYWYRQSLGQGLEFLIYFQGNSAPDKSGLPSDRFSAERTGGSVSTLTIQRTQQEDSAVYLCASSLALASGPDTQYFGPGTRLTVL.

V and J are TRBV25-1 and TRBJ2-7; no firm D call. Per the germline V gene, CDR1 is MGHDK and CDR2 is SYGVNS. Trimming took 2 bases from V and 5 from J, leaving 4 bases between them. This CDR3 region has 11 residues. The DNA of the CDR3 is TGTGCCAGCAGTGAAAGAAACGAGCAGTACTTC. Its protein product is CASSERNEQYF.

A few counts support this clonotype. DNA for the CDR3: TGTGCCAGCAGCCAAGCAACCCTCACCGGGGAGCTGTTTTTT. It translates to CASSQATLTGELFF. V and J are TRBV3-1 and TRBJ2-2; D remains ambiguous. The CDR3 contains 14 residues. The V end lost 1 base, the J end lost 4 bases, and 7 bases lay between the germline ends. Germline CDR1 reads LGHDT; CDR2 reads YNNKEL (reference sequence).

This chain uses TRBV7-6 with TRBJ1-2; D not certain. The length of the CDR3 is 12 residues. Germline V gene lookup returns CDR1 SGHVS and CDR2 FNYEAQ. Trimming removed 11 bases from V and 0 bases from J, with 10 bases in between. The CDR3: CAGRLANYGYTF. CDR3 bases: TGTGCCGGACGGCTAGCTAACTATGGCTACACCTTC.

This clonotype was seen only a few times. The CDR3 sequence is CASSLYRRGGRRGEQFF. The CDR3 coding sequence is TGCGCCAGCAGCTTGTATCGCCGAGGCGGACGGCGGGGTGAGCAGTTCTTC. The J gene is TRBJ2-5, the V gene TRBV5-1, with D possibly TRBD2 on 6 matching bases. The end of the DNA fits TRBJ2-1 better, so the J call may be wrong. The CDR3 is made up of 17 amino acids. In germline, CDR1 is SGHRS, CDR2 YFSETQ.

This clonotype was recorded only once. The V call is TRBV28, the J call TRBJ2-5, with 7 bases lining up with TRBD2. The germline V gene encodes CDR1 MDHEN and CDR2 SYDVKM. The CDR3 has 14 amino acids. V lost 3 bases to trimming and J lost 5 bases; unmatched junction nucleotides: 6. CDR3 bases: TGTGCCAGCAGTTTCAGGGCGGGAGTTGAGACCCAGTACTTC. This codes for CASSFRAGVETQYF.

This clonotype was found a few times. This chain joins TRBV28 and TRBJ2-7, with TRBD1 matching over 12 bases. The V and J ends lost 4 bases and 7 bases, in that order; junction bases with no gene match: 8. The germline V gene has CDR1 MDHEN and CDR2 SYDVKM. The CDR3 runs to 15 residues. The CDR3 sequence is CASSYRDRGQEEQYF. The CDR3 nucleotides are TGTGCCAGCAGTTACCGGGACAGGGGGCAAGAAGAGCAGTACTTC.

This clonotype was picked up a small number of times. The rearrangement joins TRBV6-6 to TRBJ2-1, with a tentative D call TRBD2 (5 bases). Deletions cut 10 bases from V and 8 bases from J, with 21 bases between. The germline V gene has CDR1 MNHNY and CDR2 SVGAGI (reference sequence). The CDR3 contains 14 residues. The CDR3 reads CATRGPLGRDEQFF. The CDR3 DNA reads as TGTGCCACCCGGGGTCCCTTAGGAAGGGATGAGCAGTTCTTC.

The V call is TRBV7-8, the J call TRBJ2-1; D is uncertain. CDR1 is SGHVS, CDR2 FQNEAQ, per germline. CDR3 length: 13 amino acids. Trimming stripped 4 bases from V and 4 bases from J, with 8 bases between. CDR3 DNA sequence: TGTGCCAGCAGCTACCTCCGATACAATGAGCAGTTCTTC. The encoded protein is CASSYLRYNEQFF. The full variable domain, its missing parts supplied by reference TRBV7-8 and TRBJ2-1, is GAGVSQSPRYKVAKRGQDVALRCDPISGHVSLFWYQQALGQGPEFLTYFQNEAQLDKSGLPSDRFFAERPEGSVSTLKIQRTQQEDSAVYLCASSYLRYNEQFFGPGTRLTVL.

The rearrangement uses TRBV10-3 and TRBJ2-5; D is unclear. The J call may be incorrect, as the DNA end agrees better with TRBJ2-1. There are 11 residues in the CDR3. CDR1 ENHRY and CDR2 SYGVKD come from the germline V gene. In DNA form, the CDR3 reads TGTGCCATCTTGACCAACAATGAGCAGTTCTTC. This translates into CAILTNNEQFF.

This clonotype was recorded a few times. This rearrangement joins TRBV7-8 to TRBJ2-5; TRBD2 matches at 10 bases. With the DNA end fitting TRBJ2-7 better, the J assignment may be wrong. Germline CDR1 is SGHVS and CDR2 is FQNEAQ. The CDR3 consists of 20 residues. This CDR3 is CASSLGLLAGNGPLSYEQYF. CDR3 DNA sequence: TGTGCCAGCAGCTTAGGTTTACTAGCGGGAAACGGGCCCCTCTCCTACGAGCAGTACTTC.